The present entry profiles one T cell receptor beta chain with its context. What this receptor recognizes is not known. Within one base of it there is no much larger clone, and no base qualities were kept. TCRbeta CDR3 regions were sequenced with the immunoSEQ Assay. After extraction, genomic DNA underwent amplification by bias-controlled multiplex PCR, followed by high-throughput sequencing. The study's processing was this. Collapsing and filtering of sequences were performed to quantify the absolute abundance of each unique TCRbeta CDR3 region. T cell fraction was estimated by normalizing TCRbeta template counts to usable DNA, which was measured by amplifying reference genes present in all nucleated cells. Repertoire TCRs were annotated as SARS-CoV-2-specific when V gene, CDR3 amino acid sequence and J gene were exactly matched to a known reactive TCR set. The reference SARS-CoV-2 TCR set was derived from MIRA and filtered for enrichment in COVID-19-positive ImmuneCODE repertoires, a step that removed public or cross-reactive TCRs. Using the MIRA antigens, annotated TCRs were further analysed by specific ORF or by position within an ORF. Depth was the summed frequency of annotated unique rearrangements, while breadth was defined as annotated unique rearrangements over total unique productive rearrangements. Two-sided Wilcoxon rank-sum tests were applied when comparing TCR breadth between groups. Held by TCRdb, this immuneACCESS table contains in-frame sequences only and omits some clones. Under half of the omission traces to an unresolved V gene where checked; the cause of the rest is unknown. Clone size and the V and J calls come from that table; the DNA yielded D and trimming. The sample yields about 350,000 clones; about 85% were counted once. Together, the top ten hold 3% to 4% of the sample.

The germline V gene encodes CDR1 SGHTA and CDR2 FQGNSA. Compared with germline, V lacks 3 bases and J lacks 6 bases; bases without a gene match: 3. Its CDR3 holds 14 amino acids, cysteine through phenylalanine. CDR3 DNA is the only sequence kept; it has 42 bases, read in frame from the first base. The data belong to a study of Ad26.COV2.S vaccination and SARS-CoV-2 variants (dated by TCRdb to about 2021). Regarding the complete study: Donors in the vaccine arm were drawn from COV1001, a phase I-IIa trial of Ad26.COV2.S in healthy adults that was multicentre, randomized, double-blind and placebo-controlled. Ad26.COV2.S was administered intramuscularly at 5 x 10^10 or 1 x 10^11 viral particles, either as a single shot or as two shots given 56 days apart. TCRbeta repertoire sequencing served as the tool for gauging how specific and how broad the SARS-CoV-2-reactive T cell receptors were following Ad26.COV2.S vaccination. A total of approximately 30 samples were included in the TCR-sequenced set, comprising some 20 Ad26.COV2.S vaccine recipients, 5 placebo recipients and 8 SARS-CoV-2 convalescent individuals. Trial participants were randomized into five groups of five, in which low-dose or high-dose Ad26.COV2.S was given once or twice, or placebo was given on both occasions. Investigators did not know the trial group allocation while performing experiments and assessing outcomes.

The treatment or condition label for this specimen denotes: over 15 received Ad26.COV2.S at low or high dose, single or two shots; roughly five received placebo; per-sample allocation not given. Repertoires of vaccine and placebo recipients were sequenced from samples collected on day 63 after the first injection. Between 29 July and 7 August 2020, Cohort 1b enrolled some 25 adults aged 18-55 years at one site in Boston, USA. Ad26.COV2.S was a replication-incompetent adenovirus type 26 vector expressing a prefusion-stabilized SARS-CoV-2 spike protein from the original Wuhan strain. Points the paper makes about the study in general: After vaccination, substantial breadth of spike-specific CD8+ and CD4+ T cell responses was reported. The study was not powered for comparison of responses between vaccine doses or regimens. Compared with placebo recipients, Ad26.COV2.S recipients showed higher spike-specific TCR breadth (P = 0.0014). The authors noted that total T cell responses may have been underestimated by the TCR breadth and depth analyses. Comparable non-spike TCR breadth was observed between vaccine and placebo recipients, consistent with only spike being contained in the vaccine.

This receptor was taken from a person between 18 and 65 years old who received the Ad26.COV2.S COVID-19 vaccine or a placebo. Rearrangement joined TRBV7-2 to TRBJ2-2; 8 bases in the middle match TRBD1. The source material was peripheral blood, sampled in a trial of Ad26.COV2.S vaccine versus placebo. The bases are TGTGCCAGCAGCTTGGACAGGGTGGCCGGGGAGCTGTTTTTT. The resulting protein is CASSLDRVAGELFF. With all but the CDR3 taken from the reference TRBV7-2 and TRBJ2-2 genes, the full variable domain is: GAGVSQSPSNKVTEKGKDVELRCDPISGHTALYWYRQSLGQGLEFLIYFQGNSAPDKSGLPSDRFSAERTGGSVSTLTIQRTQQEDSAVYLCASSLDRVAGELFFGEGSRLTVL.